These T cell receptor beta chains were read from a single sample in a study of cytomegalovirus exposure and HLA in healthy donors. Some clones are missing from TCRdb's copy, which holds only in-frame ones; the method was immunoSEQ multiplex PCR. The table has about 250,000 clones, around two thirds seen once. The sample consisted of PBMCs. These receptors all come from a female donor in good health and CMV-seronegative. CDR3s include the opening cysteine and the closing phenylalanine or tryptophan. A D gene is named only where the DNA matches it firmly. Expanded clones get a size class; other rows say once, few or many, or leave the size out.

cdr3_length	clone_size	v_call	d_call	j_call	cdr3_aa	cdr3_nt
15	NA	TRBV7-9	NA	TRBJ2-7	CASSPDYLFVYEQYF	TGTGCCAGCAGCCCCGACTACCTCTTCGTATACGAGCAGTACTTC
13	few	TRBV30	NA	TRBJ2-1	CAWSGSSYNEQFF	TGTGCCTGGAGCGGGAGCTCCTACAATGAGCAGTTCTTC
14	NA	TRBV5-1	TRBD1	TRBJ1-1	CASSGGQGNSEAFF	TGCGCCAGCAGCGGGGGACAGGGCAATTCTGAAGCTTTCTTT
15	NA	TRBV11-2	TRBD1	TRBJ1-4	CASSRGQMNNEKLFF	TGTGCCAGCAGCCGGGGACAGATGAATAATGAAAAACTGTTTTTT
14	NA	TRBV27	NA	TRBJ1-1	CASSLFAANTEAFF	TGTGCCAGCAGTTTATTTGCGGCGAACACTGAAGCTTTCTTT
12	NA	TRBV12-1	NA	TRBJ2-1	CASITTRNEQFF	TGTGCCAGCATCACGACTAGGAATGAGCAGTTCTTC
15	NA	TRBV9	TRBD1	TRBJ1-2	CASSVGGDRRLGYTF	TGTGCCAGCAGCGTAGGGGGGGACAGGCGTCTGGGCTACACCTTC
16	NA	TRBV5-1	NA	TRBJ2-1	CASSLEQVSSYNEQFF	TGCGCCAGCAGCTTGGAGCAGGTGAGCTCCTACAATGAGCAGTTCTTC
18	NA	TRBV5-6	NA	TRBJ2-3	CASSLVLWSKGESDTQYF	TGTGCCAGCAGCTTGGTTTTATGGTCGAAGGGAGAATCAGATACGCAGTATTTT
14	NA	TRBV7-8	NA	TRBJ1-1	CASSYSGKNTEAFF	TGTGCCAGCAGCTATTCCGGGAAGAACACTGAAGCTTTCTTT
15	NA	TRBV4-1	TRBD2	TRBJ2-7	CASSQGLAGPYEQYF	TGCGCCAGCAGCCAAGGACTAGCGGGCCCCTACGAGCAGTACTTC
15	NA	TRBV6-6	NA	TRBJ2-3	CASSSDRLSTDTQYF	TGTGCCAGCAGTAGCGACAGGCTCAGCACAGATACGCAGTATTTT
15	NA	TRBV7-8	NA	TRBJ1-2	CASSLRQAANYGYTF	TGTGCCAGCAGCTTACGGCAGGCAGCTAACTATGGCTACACCTTC
14	NA	TRBV10-2	TRBD2	TRBJ2-1	CASRLAGYYNEQFF	TGCGCCAGCCGACTAGCGGGATACTACAATGAGCAGTTCTTC
15	NA	TRBV4-1	NA	TRBJ2-7	CASSPGLRGGYEQYF	TGCGCCAGCAGCCCAGGGTTAAGAGGGGGATACGAGCAGTACTTC
16	NA	TRBV11-3	TRBD1	TRBJ2-3	CASSRRGQGARDTQYF	TGTGCCAGCAGCCGAAGAGGACAGGGGGCAAGGGATACGCAGTATTTT
13	NA	TRBV6-5	NA	TRBJ2-2	CASSYPNTGELFF	TGTGCCAGCAGTTATCCTAACACCGGGGAGCTGTTTTTT
15	few	TRBV5-6	NA	TRBJ1-1	CASSLAGGWNTEAFF	TGTGCCAGCAGCTTGGCCGGGGGTTGGAACACTGAAGCTTTCTTT
13	NA	TRBV7-8	NA	TRBJ1-2	CASSLARGYGYTF	TGTGCCAGCAGCTTAGCGCGCGGCTATGGCTACACCTTC
14	NA	TRBV29-1	TRBD1	TRBJ1-2	CSVESPDREYGYTF	TGCAGCGTTGAATCCCCGGACAGGGAGTATGGCTACACCTTC
15	once	TRBV5-4	TRBD2	TRBJ2-1	CASNLLAGGDNEQFF	TGTGCCAGCAACCTCCTAGCGGGAGGAGACAATGAGCAGTTCTTC
13	NA	TRBV6-1	NA	TRBJ2-5	CASLGQPQETQYF	TGTGCCAGCTTGGGGCAGCCCCAAGAGACCCAGTACTTC
13	few	TRBV29-1	NA	TRBJ2-2	CSVRGTNTGELFF	TGCAGCGTTAGGGGGACGAACACCGGGGAGCTGTTTTTT
10	NA	TRBV20-1	TRBD2	TRBJ2-1	CSVAGNEQFF	TGCAGTGTAGCGGGCAATGAGCAGTTCTTC
17	few	TRBV23-1	TRBD2	TRBJ2-5	CASSHGLAGGPGETQYF	TGCGCCAGCAGTCACGGACTAGCGGGAGGGCCGGGGGAGACCCAGTACTTC
13	few	TRBV30	TRBD1	TRBJ2-5	CAWRSTGEETQYF	TGTGCCTGGCGTTCGACAGGGGAAGAGACCCAGTACTTC
16	NA	TRBV7-9	NA	TRBJ2-3	CSSSLIRAGNTDTQYF	TGTTCCAGCAGCTTAATTCGGGCGGGAAACACAGATACGCAGTATTTT
13	few	TRBV4-1	NA	TRBJ2-7	CASSQTALYEQYF	TGCGCCAGCAGCCAAACAGCCCTCTACGAGCAGTACTTC
14	NA	TRBV7-3	NA	TRBJ2-6	CASSSSPGANVLTF	TGTGCCAGCAGCTCAAGCCCCGGGGCCAACGTCCTGACTTTC
14	NA	TRBV28	NA	TRBJ1-4	CASSLLATGEKLFF	TGTGCCAGCAGCCTTTTAGCCACAGGGGAAAAACTGTTTTTT
13	few	TRBV7-9	TRBD2	TRBJ2-7	CASSSTTSMIWYF	TGTGCCAGCAGCTCGACGACTAGCATGATTTGGTACTTC
13	NA	TRBV5-4	NA	TRBJ1-2	CASSLTGSYGYTF	TGTGCCAGCAGCTTGACAGGGAGCTATGGCTACACCTTC
15	once	TRBV5-1	TRBD1	TRBJ2-7	CASSLAGTGTYEQYF	TGCGCCAGCAGCTTGGCCGGGACAGGGACCTACGAGCAGTACTTC
15	NA	TRBV5-4	TRBD1	TRBJ1-2	CASSLGGTGNLGYTF	TGTGCCAGCAGCTTGGGAGGGACAGGGAATCTTGGCTACACCTTC
15	NA	TRBV5-4	NA	TRBJ2-3	CASSPAGTSTDTQYF	TGTGCCAGCAGCCCAGCGGGTACTAGCACAGATACGCAGTATTTT
16	NA	TRBV11-1	TRBD2	TRBJ2-1	CASSLRGSGIYNEQFF	TGTGCCAGCAGCTTACGCGGGAGTGGGATCTACAATGAGCAGTTCTTC
17	NA	TRBV5-4	TRBD1	TRBJ2-1	CASSLLPGQGARSEQFF	TGTGCCAGCAGCTTGTTACCGGGACAGGGGGCGCGGAGTGAGCAGTTCTTC
15	NA	TRBV7-9	TRBD2	TRBJ2-7	CASSSRLAGHHEQYF	TGTGCCAGCAGCTCTAGACTAGCGGGACACCACGAGCAGTACTTC
16	NA	TRBV5-4	TRBD1	TRBJ2-2	CASSRGQGPTPGELFF	TGTGCCAGCAGTCGTGGACAGGGGCCTACACCCGGGGAGCTGTTTTTT
17	few	TRBV28	NA	TRBJ1-5	CASSSPRAARGDQPQHF	TGTGCCAGCAGTTCCCCCCGTGCGGCCAGGGGAGATCAGCCCCAGCATTTT
14	NA	TRBV18	NA	TRBJ2-7	CASSPREGAYEQYF	TGTGCCAGCTCACCTAGGGAGGGGGCCTACGAGCAGTACTTC
17	NA	TRBV5-4	TRBD2	TRBJ2-2	CASSLGGLAGVTGELFF	TGTGCCAGCAGCTTGGGGGGACTAGCGGGCGTAACCGGGGAGCTGTTTTTT
15	NA	TRBV29-1	TRBD2	TRBJ2-7	CSVGGLAGLTYEQYF	TGCAGCGTTGGTGGGCTAGCGGGGTTGACCTACGAGCAGTACTTC
14	NA	TRBV6-5	NA	TRBJ2-1	CASGLASSYNEQFF	TGTGCCAGCGGGCTGGCCAGCTCCTACAATGAGCAGTTCTTC
14	NA	TRBV15	NA	TRBJ2-2	CATGIASAHGELFF	TGTGCCACGGGAATAGCTAGCGCTCACGGGGAGCTGTTTTTT
14	NA	TRBV9	TRBD1	TRBJ2-7	CASSVGQGFYEQYF	TGTGCCAGCAGCGTTGGACAGGGTTTCTACGAGCAGTACTTC
15	NA	TRBV4-1	TRBD2	TRBJ2-7	CASSPLASGEYEQYF	TGCGCCAGCAGCCCCCTGGCTAGCGGAGAATACGAGCAGTACTTC
16	few	TRBV7-9	NA	TRBJ2-3	CASSLPWGGRTDTQYF	TGTGCCAGCAGCTTACCTTGGGGGGGCCGCACAGATACGCAGTATTTT
13	NA	TRBV11-2	NA	TRBJ1-5	CASSSTGWQPQHF	TGTGCCAGCAGCTCTACCGGGTGGCAGCCCCAGCATTTT
14	NA	TRBV6-5	TRBD1	TRBJ2-7	CASSVLDRDQEQYF	TGTGCCAGCTCAGTACTGGACAGGGACCAAGAGCAGTACTTC
15	NA	TRBV7-9	TRBD2	TRBJ2-1	CSSTFDASGSDEQFF	TGTTCCAGCACCTTTGATGCTAGCGGGAGCGATGAGCAGTTCTTC
17	NA	TRBV11-2	TRBD2	TRBJ2-4	CASSLGWSREDRNIQYF	TGTGCCAGCAGCTTAGGTTGGTCGCGGGAGGATCGAAACATTCAGTACTTC
17	NA	TRBV28	NA	TRBJ2-7	CASRSPTQPGSGYEQYF	TGTGCCAGCAGGTCCCCTACCCAACCGGGGAGCGGCTACGAGCAGTACTTC
15	NA	TRBV27	TRBD2	TRBJ2-7	CASSSRTSGAYEQYF	TGTGCCAGCAGCTCCCGGACTAGCGGTGCCTACGAGCAGTACTTC
11	few	TRBV20-1	NA	TRBJ1-1	CSASAGTEAFF	TGCAGTGCTAGTGCCGGGACTGAAGCTTTCTTT